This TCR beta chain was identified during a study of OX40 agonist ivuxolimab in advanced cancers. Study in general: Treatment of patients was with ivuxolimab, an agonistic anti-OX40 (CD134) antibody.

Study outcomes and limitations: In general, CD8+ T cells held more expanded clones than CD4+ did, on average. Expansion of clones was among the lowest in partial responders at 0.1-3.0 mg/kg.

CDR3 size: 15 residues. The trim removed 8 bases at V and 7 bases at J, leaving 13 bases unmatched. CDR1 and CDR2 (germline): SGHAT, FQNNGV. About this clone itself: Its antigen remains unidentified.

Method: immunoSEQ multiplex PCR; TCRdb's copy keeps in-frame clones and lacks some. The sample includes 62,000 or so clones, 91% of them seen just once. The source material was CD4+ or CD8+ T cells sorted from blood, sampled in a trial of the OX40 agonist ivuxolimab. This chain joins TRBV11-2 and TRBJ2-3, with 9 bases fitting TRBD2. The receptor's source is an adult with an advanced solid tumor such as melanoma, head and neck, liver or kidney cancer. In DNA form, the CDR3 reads TGTGCCAGCTCCACACGACTAGCGGATCTTAATACGCAGTATTTT. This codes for CASSTRLADLNTQYF.